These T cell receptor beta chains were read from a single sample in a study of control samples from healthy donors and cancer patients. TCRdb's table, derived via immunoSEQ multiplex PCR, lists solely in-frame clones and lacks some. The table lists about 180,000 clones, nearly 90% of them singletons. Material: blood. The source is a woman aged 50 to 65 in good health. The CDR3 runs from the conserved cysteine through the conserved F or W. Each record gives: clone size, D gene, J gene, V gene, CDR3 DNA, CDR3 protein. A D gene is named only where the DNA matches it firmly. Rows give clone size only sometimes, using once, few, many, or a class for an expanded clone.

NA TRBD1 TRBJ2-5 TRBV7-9 TGTGCCAGCAGCTTAGGAAACAGGGGGCTTCAAGAGACCCAGTACTTC CASSLGNRGLQETQYF
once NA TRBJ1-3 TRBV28 TGTGCCAGCAGTTTACGGATCATGGTTAGGAACACCATATATTTT CASSLRIMVRNTIYF
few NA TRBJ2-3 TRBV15 TGTGCCACCAGCCCGAGGGCAGGGACACGAGATACGCAGTATTTT CATSPRAGTRDTQYF
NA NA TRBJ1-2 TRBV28 TGTGCCAGCAGTTTACCAGCGGTCTATGGCTACACCTTC CASSLPAVYGYTF
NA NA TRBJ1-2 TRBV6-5 TGTGCCAGCAGCCCGGCGGGCATCGGCTACACCTTC CASSPAGIGYTF
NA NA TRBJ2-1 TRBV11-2 TGTGCCAGCAGACCAAACGTGGATGAGCAGTTCTTC CASRPNVDEQFF
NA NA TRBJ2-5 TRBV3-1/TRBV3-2 TGTGCCAGCAGCCCCCGGGACTGGAACGGAGAGACCCAGTACTTC CASSPRDWNGETQYF
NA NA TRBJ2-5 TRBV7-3 TGTGCCAGCAGCTCAAAACCAGGGCCAATACTCGAAGAGACCCAGTACTTC CASSSKPGPILEETQYF
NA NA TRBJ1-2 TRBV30 TGTGCCTGTGGGGAGGGCGGCTACACCTTC CACGEGGYTF
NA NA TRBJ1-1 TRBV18 TGTGCCAGCTCACCCCTATATACGGACGGGAACACTGAAGCTTTCTTT CASSPLYTDGNTEAFF
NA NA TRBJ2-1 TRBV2 TGTGCCAGCAGTGAAGGGGAGGGGGCCTACAATGAGCAGTTCTTC CASSEGEGAYNEQFF
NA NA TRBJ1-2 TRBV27 TGTGCCAGCAGTCCCAGAGCTGGGGGCCAGGGAGGCTACACCTTC CASSPRAGGQGGYTF
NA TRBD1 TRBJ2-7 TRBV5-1 TGCGCCAGCAGCTTGCGTGGGACAGCCTTTCCCCCCACTTACGAGCAGTACTTC CASSLRGTAFPPTYEQYF
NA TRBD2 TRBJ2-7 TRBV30 TGTGCCTGGAGGACCGGGACTAGCTCCTACGAGCAGTACTTC CAWRTGTSSYEQYF
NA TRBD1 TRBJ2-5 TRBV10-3 TGTGCCATCAGTGCCGGGACAGAAAAAGAGACCCAGTACTTC CAISAGTEKETQYF
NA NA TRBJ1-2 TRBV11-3 TGTGCCAGCAGCTTACGGGGTGGGGATGGCTACACCTTC CASSLRGGDGYTF
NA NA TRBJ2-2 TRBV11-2 TGTGCCAGCAGCCATGGGGCAGCTCTGAACACCGGGGAGCTGTTTTTT CASSHGAALNTGELFF
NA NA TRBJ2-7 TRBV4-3 TGCGCCAGCAGCCAAGAATTCGCAGGGTGGCGGGAGCAGTACTTC CASSQEFAGWREQYF
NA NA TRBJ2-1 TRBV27 TGTGCCAGCAGTCCCCTATCCCAGCGGAGCTACAATGAGCAGTTCTTC CASSPLSQRSYNEQFF
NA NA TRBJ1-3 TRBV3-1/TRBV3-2 TGTGCCAGCAGCTGGACACTAACTGGAAACACCATATATTTT CASSWTLTGNTIYF
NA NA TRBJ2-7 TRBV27 TGTGCCAGCCGGGGGAGGCACGGGAGCTCCTACGAGCAGTACTTC CASRGRHGSSYEQYF
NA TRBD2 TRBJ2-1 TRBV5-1 TGCGCCAGCAGCTTGGGCGGGGGGCCCTTCAGCTCCTACAATGAGCAGTTCTTC CASSLGGGPFSSYNEQFF
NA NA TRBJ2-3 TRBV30 TGTGCCTGGAAACCGAGCACAGATACGCAGTATTTT CAWKPSTDTQYF